These 24 T cell receptor beta chains were sequenced from one sample in a study of blood T cell repertoires in COVID-19. Measured with immunoSEQ multiplex PCR; TCRdb has only the in-frame clones, and not every one. Seen here are roughly 290,000 clones, approximately 86% observed once, and the top ten hold 2.1%. The sample was peripheral blood. The source of these receptors is a woman aged 25 to 45 who had recovered from COVID-19.

The chain joins TRBV7-8 to TRBJ2-7; 7 bases match TRBD1. The CDR3 covers 14 residues. Germline loops: CDR1 SGHVS, CDR2 FQNEAQ. V dropped 5 bases and J dropped 3; count of bases not matched to a gene: 7. The DNA for the CDR3 is TGTGCCAGCAGCGCACAGGGGATCGGCTACGAGCAGTACTTC. Translated, it gives CASSAQGIGYEQYF.

The chain combines TRBV30 with TRBJ2-7; 8 bases line up with TRBD2. The V gene's germline CDR1 is GTSNPN and CDR2 SVGIG (reference sequence). This CDR3 spans 14 amino acids. Trimming took 0 bases from V and 3 from J; bases not matched to a gene: 4. The CDR3 region is CAWSVGRGDYEQYF. The CDR3 DNA sequence: TGTGCCTGGAGTGTTGGGCGGGGGGACTACGAGCAGTACTTC.

The CDR3 DNA reads TGCGCCAGCAGCTTGGGAGCGGGAACCTTCAATGAGCAGTTCTTC. Its translation: CASSLGAGTFNEQFF. The V gene is TRBV5-1, the J gene TRBJ2-1; 7 bases agree with TRBD2. The V and J ends lost 0 bases and 6 bases, in that order; junction bases with no gene match: 6. Germline CDR1 and CDR2: SGHRS and YFSETQ. The CDR3 is 15 amino acids. The entire variable domain, with the rest obtained from reference TRBV5-1 and TRBJ2-1, is as follows: KAGVTQTPRYLIKTRGQQVTLSCSPISGHRSVSWYQQTPGQGLQFLFEYFSETQRNKGNFPGRFSGRQFSNSRSEMNVSTLELGDSALYLCASSLGAGTFNEQFFGPGTRLTVL.

The chain links TRBV4-1 to TRBJ2-4, with a tentative D call TRBD1 (5 bases). This CDR3 is built from 15 residues. The V end was cut by 0 bases, the J end by 1 base, with 7 bases between. The V gene's germline CDR1 is MGHRA and CDR2 YSYEKL. CDR3 in amino acids: CASSQDPGAKNIQYF. The CDR3 DNA sequence: TGCGCCAGCAGCCAAGATCCAGGGGCCAAAAACATTCAGTACTTC.

The chain uses TRBV6-1 and TRBJ1-6; D gene uncertain. This CDR3 contains 15 residues. Germline V gene sequence: CDR1 MNHNS, CDR2 SASEGT. With 0 bases removed from V and 10 bases from J, the gap between germline ends came to 13 bases. CDR3 sequence: CASSEAGSAGSPLHF. For the CDR3, the DNA is TGTGCCAGCAGTGAAGCGGGGTCCGCGGGGTCACCCCTCCACTTT.

The chain employs TRBV27 and TRBJ2-1; D ambiguous. CDR3 size: 11 residues. Trimming cost V 7 bases and J 4 bases, with 5 bases left between them. CDR1 is MNHEY, CDR2 SMNVEV, per germline (reference sequence). The DNA of the CDR3 is TGTGCCAGCATCTTTTACAATGAGCAGTTCTTC. Translated, it gives CASIFYNEQFF.

In regard to this clone: This same CDR3 is encoded by further DNA sequences in the sample. The chain employs TRBV3-1 (or the pseudogene TRBV3-2) and TRBJ2-7; 9 nucleotides agree with TRBD2. The CDR3 consists of 14 residues. J gave up 2 bases and V 1 base, and 0 bases lay outside the gene matches. Per germline, CDR1 LGHDT and CDR2 YNNKEL (reference sequence). The CDR3 spells CASSQGGGAYEQYF. CDR3 sequence (DNA): TGTGCCAGCAGCCAAGGCGGGGGGGCCTACGAGCAGTACTTC.

The J gene is TRBJ2-5, the V gene TRBV5-1, with a tentative D call TRBD1 (5 bases). V dropped 4 bases and J dropped 0 bases, with 13 bases sitting between them. The CDR3 covers 15 residues. Germline values: CDR1 SGHRS, CDR2 YFSETQ. The CDR3 nucleotides are TGCGCCAGCAGCCTCCTCGGACACAACCAAGAGACCCAGTACTTC. Protein: CASSLLGHNQETQYF.

The chain is built from TRBV27 and TRBJ2-7, with TRBD2 identical over 13 bases. The ends lost 5 bases at V and 2 bases at J; junction bases unmatched: 6. The CDR3 contains 16 residues. From germline, CDR1 is MNHEY and CDR2 SMNVEV (reference sequence). The CDR3: CASSLLLAGGPYEQYF. As DNA, the CDR3 is TGTGCCAGCAGTCTCCTACTAGCGGGAGGGCCCTACGAGCAGTACTTC.

The rearrangement links TRBV7-3 to TRBJ2-3; D perhaps matches TRBD2 (6 bases). CDR3 length: 17 amino acids. The V end was cut by 1 base, the J end by 4 bases, with 18 bases between. The germline V gene has CDR1 SGHTA and CDR2 FQGTGA. The CDR3 DNA reads as TGTGCCAGCAGCTTAAGCTCTACCGGGACTCAATCAGATACGCAGTATTTT. This gives the protein CASSLSSTGTQSDTQYF.

V and J are TRBV2 and TRBJ2-1; 9 nucleotides match TRBD1. Germline lookup yields CDR1 SNHLY and CDR2 FYNNEI. The V segment lost 8 bases and the J segment 5 bases; nucleotides outside the gene matches: 4. This CDR3 comprises 13 residues. CDR3 sequence reads: CASGTGHDNEQFF. As DNA, the CDR3 is TGTGCCAGCGGGACAGGGCACGACAATGAGCAGTTCTTC.

The chain carries TRBV11-2 and TRBJ2-3; D is possibly TRBD1 (6 bases). The germline V gene has CDR1 SGHAT and CDR2 FQNNGV. V shed 1 base and J shed 1 base, with 6 bases lying between them. The CDR3 length is 14 residues. As DNA, the CDR3 is TGTGCCAGCAGCTTAGGGACAGGCACAGATACGCAGTATTTT. It translates to CASSLGTGTDTQYF.

The chain combines TRBV27 with TRBJ1-6; a weak D match, TRBD1 (5 bases). The germline V gene encodes CDR1 MNHEY and CDR2 SMNVEV (reference sequence). Trimming took off 1 base at V and 2 bases at J, with 21 bases between the two ends. The CDR3 extends over 20 amino acids. CDR3: CASSLYSRRRPGAYNSPLHF. The CDR3 DNA reads TGTGCCAGCAGTTTATATAGTAGAAGACGGCCGGGGGCCTATAATTCACCCCTCCACTTT.

The chain uses TRBV4-3 and TRBJ2-2; D uncertain. The CDR3 runs 15 residues. V was pared by 1 base and J by 0 bases, with 6 bases between. Per the germline V gene, CDR1 is LGHNA and CDR2 is YSLEER. The CDR3 sequence is CASSQGASNTGELFF. The CDR3 DNA sequence: TGCGCCAGCAGCCAAGGGGCGTCGAACACCGGGGAGCTGTTTTTT.

This sequence joins TRBV19 and TRBJ1-2, with 7 bases fitting TRBD1. The CDR3 spans 16 residues. J lost 3 bases, V lost 7 bases, and 14 bases had no gene match. CDR1 is LNHDA and CDR2 is SQIVND in the germline V gene (reference sequence). DNA of the CDR3: TGTGCCAGTACCACAGCCGGGACAGTCTCTTACTATGGCTACACCTTC. It yields the protein CASTTAGTVSYYGYTF. Using reference TRBV19 and TRBJ1-2 for the parts outside the CDR3, the full variable domain is DGGITQSPKYLFRKEGQNVTLSCEQNLNHDAMYWYRQDPGQGLRLIYYSQIVNDFQKGDIAEGYSVSREKKESFPLTVTSAQKNPTAFYLCASTTAGTVSYYGYTFGSGTRLTVV.

This clone was observed a single time. The CDR3 DNA sequence: TGTGCCTGGAGCTCCGGGACAGGGGGTTACGAGCAGTACTTC. It yields the protein CAWSSGTGGYEQYF. The gene calls are TRBV30 and TRBJ2-7; TRBD1 matches at 11 bases. The V and J ends lost 3 bases and 4 bases, in that order; junction bases with no gene match: 5. The CDR3 has 14 residues. The germline CDR1 and CDR2 sequences are GTSNPN and SVGIG (reference sequence).

CDR3 amino acids: CASTGELSSYEQYF. CDR3 nucleotides: TGTGCCAGCACGGGAGAATTGAGCTCCTACGAGCAGTACTTC. This rearrangement joins TRBV6-5 to TRBJ2-7, with a weak D call TRBD2 (6 bases). Between the trimmed V and J ends, which lost 7 bases and 0 bases, there was a span of 13 bases. Germline V gene lookup returns CDR1 MNHEY and CDR2 SVGAGI. This CDR3 contains 14 residues.

This rearrangement joins TRBV19 to TRBJ2-1; 9 bases line up with TRBD1. The CDR3 has 16 amino acids. Germline CDR1 LNHDA, CDR2 SQIVND (reference sequence). J gave up 5 bases and V 1 base, and 6 bases lay outside the gene matches. The CDR3 DNA reads as TGTGCCAGTAGTATAGCCGGGACAGGGATGAACAATGAGCAGTTCTTC. It codes for CASSIAGTGMNNEQFF.

The chain links TRBV12-5 to TRBJ1-1; D is unclear. This CDR3 contains 13 residues. The ends were cut back, 7 bases at V and 0 bases at J, with 9 bases in the middle. Germline CDR1 and CDR2: LGHNT and FRNRAP. This chain's CDR3 is CASAVTLNTEAFF. The CDR3 DNA reads as TGTGCTAGTGCAGTTACCCTGAACACTGAAGCTTTCTTT. Full variable domain (outside the CDR3, taken from reference TRBV12-5 and TRBJ1-1): DARVTQTPRHKVTEMGQEVTMRCQPILGHNTVFWYRQTMMQGLELLAYFRNRAPLDDSGMPKDRFSAEMPDATLATLKIQPSEPRDSAVYFCASAVTLNTEAFFGQGTRLTVV.

In this sample, this clone turned up once. The chain employs TRBV28 and TRBJ2-1, with 11 bases lining up with TRBD2. The V segment lost 4 bases and the J segment 4 bases; nucleotides outside the gene matches: 3. This CDR3 contains 15 residues. Germline values: CDR1 MDHEN, CDR2 SYDVKM. CDR3 residues: CASSWGLAAYNEQFF. CDR3 nucleotide sequence: TGTGCCAGCAGTTGGGGACTAGCGGCATACAATGAGCAGTTCTTC.

V gene TRBV14 combines with J gene TRBJ1-2; D possibly corresponds to TRBD1 (5 bases). CDR1 and CDR2 from the germline V gene are SGHDN and FVKESK. Trimming pared 0 bases from V and 10 bases from J, leaving 12 bases between. This CDR3 is built from 13 residues. CDR3 in DNA: TGTGCCAGCAGCCAAGAGGGGCAGGGTGACTACACCTTC. Translating gives CASSQEGQGDYTF.

A note on this clone: Additional DNA sequences in this sample encode the identical CDR3. The CDR3 region is CASSPPGQGSGYTF. CDR3 nucleotide sequence: TGTGCCAGCAGCCCTCCCGGACAGGGGTCGGGCTACACCTTC. The rearrangement joins TRBV28 to TRBJ1-2, with 9 nucleotides matching TRBD1. This CDR3 contains 14 residues. Trimming removed 6 bases from V and 8 bases from J; junction bases left unmatched: 10. CDR1 and CDR2 (germline): MDHEN, SYDVKM.

V gene TRBV5-4 combines with J gene TRBJ2-7; 8 positions match TRBD2. Germline V gene data show CDR1 as SGHNT and CDR2 as YYREEE (reference sequence). J gave up 5 bases and V 1 base, and 14 bases lay outside the gene matches. The CDR3 consists of 17 residues. CDR3 in amino acids: CASSLYSGTTTTDEQYF. The CDR3 DNA reads TGTGCCAGCAGCTTGTATAGCGGGACAACTACGACGGACGAGCAGTACTTC.

This chain joins TRBV7-2 and TRBJ2-7; tentative D call: TRBD1 (5 bases). Trimming shortened V by 6 bases and J by 5 bases, and 14 bases separated the two germline ends. Germline V lookup: CDR1 SGHTA, CDR2 FQGNSA. The length of the CDR3 is 13 residues. The CDR3 DNA sequence: TGTGCCAGCAGTCTGCGGCAGGGCGACGAGCAGTACTTC. Protein: CASSLRQGDEQYF.